Listed below are T cell receptor beta chains from one sample, sequenced in a study of T cell changes during pregnancy in multiple sclerosis. The repertoire was sequenced with immunoSEQ multiplex PCR; TCRdb's copy has only in-frame clones and lacks some. Of roughly 100,000 clones in the sample, 75% to 95% were seen once. The sequencing used peripheral blood, collected after pregnancy. These receptors all come from a female donor in good health, enrolled as a control in a pregnancy study. CDR3s include the opening cysteine and the closing phenylalanine or tryptophan. A D gene is named only where the DNA matches it firmly. Only some rows state a clone size, as once, few, many or a class for expanded clones.

>once|TRBV18|TRBJ1-1|.
TGTGCCAGCTCCGAAGGGGGTACCACTGAAGCTTTCTTT
CASSEGGTTEAFF
>.|TRBV19|TRBJ2-1|TRBD2
TGTGCCAGTAGTATTAGGCGACTAGCGGGGAGGGGCAATGAGCAGTTCTTC
CASSIRRLAGRGNEQFF
>.|TRBV4-3|TRBJ1-1|.
TGCGCCAGCAGCCAAGACTGGGGGGGAGGTGCTGAAGCTTTCTTT
CASSQDWGGGAEAFF
>.|TRBV29-1|TRBJ2-7|TRBD1
TGCAGCGTTGAAGAGGGAGAGACAGGGAACTCCTACGAGCAGTACTTC
CSVEEGETGNSYEQYF
>.|TRBV2|TRBJ1-1|TRBD1
TGTGCCAGCAGTGCTCCGACAGGGGGCGAGGGTAGGGGAGCTTTCTTT
CASSAPTGGEGRGAFF
>.|TRBV11-2|TRBJ2-7|TRBD1
TGTGCCAGCAGCTCCTCAGGGGGTCCCTACGAGCAGTACTTC
CASSSSGGPYEQYF
>.|TRBV7-8|TRBJ1-5|.
TGTGCCAGCAGCTTAGGGGGGGTCAATCAGCCCCAGCATTTT
CASSLGGVNQPQHF
>.|TRBV7-8|TRBJ2-7|TRBD2
TGTGCCAGCAGCTTAACTAGCGGGGGAGCTTACGAGCAGTACTTC
CASSLTSGGAYEQYF
>few|TRBV4-2|TRBJ2-3|TRBD1
TGTGCCAGCAGCCAAGTGGGTCAGGGGGCAGATACGCAGTATTTT
CASSQVGQGADTQYF
>.|TRBV7-9|TRBJ1-4|.
TGTGCCAGCAGCTTAGAGGGAGCGGTCGAAAAACTGTTTTTT
CASSLEGAVEKLFF
>.|TRBV4-1|TRBJ2-3|TRBD2
TGCGCCAGCAGCCAGGCTAGCGGGGGTGGCACAGATACGCAGTATTTT
CASSQASGGGTDTQYF
>.|TRBV11-1|TRBJ2-7|TRBD1
TGTGCCAGCAGCTTAGCAGGGGGCTTCATGGACGAGCAGTACTTC
CASSLAGGFMDEQYF
>.|TRBV19|TRBJ2-1|TRBD1
TGTGCCAGTAGTGTAGCAAGGACAGGGACCAATGAGCAGTTCTTC
CASSVARTGTNEQFF
>.|TRBV9|TRBJ2-5|.
TGTGCCAGCAGTACCGACGGGTCTGTAATCGAGACCCAGTACTTC
CASSTDGSVIETQYF
>.|TRBV6-6|TRBJ1-5|TRBD1
TGTGCCAGCAGTGACAGGGACAATCAGCCCCAGCATTTT
CASSDRDNQPQHF
>.|TRBV7-9|TRBJ1-5|.
TGTGCCAGCAGCTTAGGACAGGAAAATCAGCCCCAGCATTTT
CASSLGQENQPQHF
>.|TRBV9|TRBJ2-1|TRBD1
TGTGCCAGCAGCGTACAAGGACAGGTTAACCATGAGCAGTTCTTC
CASSVQGQVNHEQFF
>.|TRBV19|TRBJ2-2|.
TGTGCCAGCAGTAAAATCGAGTCCCCCACCGGGGAGCTGTTTTTT
CASSKIESPTGELFF
>.|TRBV19|TRBJ2-3|.
TGTGCCAGTAGTGGGGGGGCACCCGCAGATACGCAGTATTTT
CASSGGAPADTQYF
>.|TRBV7-2|TRBJ1-1|.
TGTGCCAGCTTCCAGACCGGGGAAAACACTGAAGCTTTCTTT
CASFQTGENTEAFF
>.|TRBV9|TRBJ2-7|TRBD1
TGTGCCAGCAGCGTAGGACCGACAGGGGGCTACTACGAGCAGTACTTC
CASSVGPTGGYYEQYF
>.|TRBV7-2|TRBJ2-3|TRBD2
TGTGCCAGCAGCTTAGCGCGGGGGAATACGCAGTATTTT
CASSLARGNTQYF
>.|TRBV7-9|TRBJ2-1|TRBD2
TGTGCCAGCAGCAGGACGGCTAGCGGGGCTAATGAGCAGTTCTTC
CASSRTASGANEQFF
>.|TRBV28|TRBJ2-7|TRBD1
TGTGCCAGCAGTCCACCGACAGGGGGCACTAAGTACTTC
CASSPPTGGTKYF
>.|TRBV11-3|TRBJ2-5|TRBD1
TGTGCCAGCAGCTTAGGGGACAGGGGAAGGGGAGAGACCCAGTACTTC
CASSLGDRGRGETQYF
>once|TRBV7-9|TRBJ2-3|TRBD2
TGTGCCAGCAGTTCCCGCTCTCCGGGACTAGCGGGGGTAAATACGCAGTATTTT
CASSSRSPGLAGVNTQYF
>.|TRBV28|TRBJ1-1|.
TGTGCCAGCAGTTTCAGGGGAAACACTGAAGCTTTCTTT
CASSFRGNTEAFF